The source of this TCR beta chain is a study of OX40 agonist ivuxolimab in advanced cancers. About the study: Dose-escalation patients' cancers were hepatocellular carcinoma, melanoma, renal cell or head and neck cancer. Regarding the study as a whole: CD4+ and CD8+ blood T cells expanded clonally by week 6 at 0.1 to 3.0 mg/kg.

Germline V gives CDR1 LNHDA, CDR2 SQIVND (reference sequence). Trimming shortened V by 5 bases and J by 7 bases, and 18 bases separated the two germline ends. The length of the CDR3 is 15 residues. This table comes from immunoSEQ multiplex PCR, and its TCRdb copy is limited to in-frame clones, with some not included. The data contain about 95,000 clones, 90% to 95% of them singletons. In the case of this clone: Antigen: not known.

This specimen consisted of CD4+ or CD8+ T cells sorted from blood, obtained in a trial of the OX40 agonist ivuxolimab. The receptor's source is an adult with an advanced solid tumor such as melanoma, head and neck, liver or kidney cancer. The chain is built from TRBV19 and TRBJ1-5; D is possibly TRBD1 (6 bases). CDR3 sequence (DNA): TGTGCCAGTAGTGCCCTTGGGGGGGCCGGACAGCCCCAGCATTTT. Its protein is CASSALGGAGQPQHF.